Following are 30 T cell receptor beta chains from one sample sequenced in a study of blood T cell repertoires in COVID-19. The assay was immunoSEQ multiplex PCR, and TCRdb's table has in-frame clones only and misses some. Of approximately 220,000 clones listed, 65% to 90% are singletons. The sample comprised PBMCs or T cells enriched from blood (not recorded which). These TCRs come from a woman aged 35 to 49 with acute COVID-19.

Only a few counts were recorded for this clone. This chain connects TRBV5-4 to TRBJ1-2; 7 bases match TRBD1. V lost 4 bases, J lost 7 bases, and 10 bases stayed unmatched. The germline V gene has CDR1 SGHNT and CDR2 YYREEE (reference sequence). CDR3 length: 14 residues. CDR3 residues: CASSPDRVSLGYTF. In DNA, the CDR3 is TGTGCCAGCAGCCCCGACAGGGTCAGCCTTGGCTACACCTTC.

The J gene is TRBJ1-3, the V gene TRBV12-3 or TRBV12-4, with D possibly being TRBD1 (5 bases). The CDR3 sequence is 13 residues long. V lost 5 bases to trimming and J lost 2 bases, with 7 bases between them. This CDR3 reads CASSRQTGNTIYF. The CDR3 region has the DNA TGTGCCAGCAGTCGACAGACTGGAAACACCATATATTTT.

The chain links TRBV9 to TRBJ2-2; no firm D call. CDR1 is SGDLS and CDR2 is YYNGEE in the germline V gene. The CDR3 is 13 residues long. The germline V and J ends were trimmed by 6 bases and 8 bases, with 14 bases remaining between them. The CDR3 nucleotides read TGTGCCAGCAACCCGAATGAGGTGGGGGAGCTGTTTTTT. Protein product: CASNPNEVGELFF.

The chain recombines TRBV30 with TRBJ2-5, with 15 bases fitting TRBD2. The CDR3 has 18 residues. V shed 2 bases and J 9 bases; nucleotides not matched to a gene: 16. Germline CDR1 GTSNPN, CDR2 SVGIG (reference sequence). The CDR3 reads CAWSTGGLAGGPRSAQYF. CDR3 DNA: TGTGCCTGGAGTACCGGCGGACTAGCGGGGGGGCCTAGGTCGGCCCAGTACTTC.

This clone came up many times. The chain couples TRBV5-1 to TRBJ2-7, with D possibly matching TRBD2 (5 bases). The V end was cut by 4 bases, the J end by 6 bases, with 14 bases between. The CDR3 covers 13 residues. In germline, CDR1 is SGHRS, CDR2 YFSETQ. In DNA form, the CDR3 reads TGCGCCAGCAGCACGGAGGTAGGGTCCGAGCAGTACTTC. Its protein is CASSTEVGSEQYF.

Here the CDR3 DNA reads TGTGCCAGCGCAGGGGGCGGTAATGAAAAACTGTTTTTT. It codes for CASAGGGNEKLFF. V is TRBV18 and J is TRBJ1-4; 8 positions agree with TRBD1. The germline gives CDR1 KGHSH, CDR2 LQKENI. The CDR3 is 13 amino acids. The V segment lost 8 bases and the J segment 4 bases; nucleotides outside the gene matches: 3.

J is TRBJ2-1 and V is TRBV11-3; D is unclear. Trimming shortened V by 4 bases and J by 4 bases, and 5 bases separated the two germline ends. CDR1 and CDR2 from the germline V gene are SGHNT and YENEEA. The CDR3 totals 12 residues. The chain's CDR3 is CASSSQYNEQFF. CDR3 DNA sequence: TGTGCCAGCAGCTCCCAATACAATGAGCAGTTCTTC. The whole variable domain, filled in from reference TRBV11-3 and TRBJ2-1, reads EAGVVQSPRYKIIEKKQPVAFWCNPISGHNTLYWYLQNLGQGPELLIRYENEEAVDDSQLPKDRFSAERLKGVDSTLKIQPAELGDSAVYLCASSSQYNEQFFGPGTRLTVL.

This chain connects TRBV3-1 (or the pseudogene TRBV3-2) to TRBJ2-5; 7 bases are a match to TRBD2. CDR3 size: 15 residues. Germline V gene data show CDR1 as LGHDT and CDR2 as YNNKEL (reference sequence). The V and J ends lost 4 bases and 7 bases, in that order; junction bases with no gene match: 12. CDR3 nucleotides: TGTGCCAGCAGCCTCTTTCGGGAGGAGGGAGGGACCCAGTACTTC. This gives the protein CASSLFREEGGTQYF.

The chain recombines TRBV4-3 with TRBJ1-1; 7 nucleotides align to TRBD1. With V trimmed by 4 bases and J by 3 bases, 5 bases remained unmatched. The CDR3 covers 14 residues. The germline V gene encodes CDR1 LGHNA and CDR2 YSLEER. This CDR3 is CASSPAGGDTEAFF. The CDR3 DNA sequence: TGCGCCAGCAGCCCTGCAGGGGGAGACACTGAAGCTTTCTTT.

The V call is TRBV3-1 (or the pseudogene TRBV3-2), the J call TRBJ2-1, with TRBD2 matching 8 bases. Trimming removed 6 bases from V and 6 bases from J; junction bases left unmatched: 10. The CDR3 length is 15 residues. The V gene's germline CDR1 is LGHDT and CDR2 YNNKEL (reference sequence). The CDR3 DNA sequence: TGTGCCAGCAGACCCGGGACTAGTAAATTCAATGAGCAGTTCTTC. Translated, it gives CASRPGTSKFNEQFF.

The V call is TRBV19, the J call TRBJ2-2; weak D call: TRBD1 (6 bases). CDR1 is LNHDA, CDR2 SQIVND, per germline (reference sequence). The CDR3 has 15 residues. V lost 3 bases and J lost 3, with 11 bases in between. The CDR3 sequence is CASSMGRGYTGELFF. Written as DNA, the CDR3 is TGTGCCAGTAGTATGGGCAGGGGATACACCGGGGAGCTGTTTTTT.

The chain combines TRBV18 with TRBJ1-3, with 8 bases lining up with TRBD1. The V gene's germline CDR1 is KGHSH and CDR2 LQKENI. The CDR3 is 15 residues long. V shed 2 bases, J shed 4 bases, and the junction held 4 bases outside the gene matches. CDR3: CASSPKGTGGNTIYF. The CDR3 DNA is TGTGCCAGCTCACCAAAAGGGACAGGCGGAAACACCATATATTTT.

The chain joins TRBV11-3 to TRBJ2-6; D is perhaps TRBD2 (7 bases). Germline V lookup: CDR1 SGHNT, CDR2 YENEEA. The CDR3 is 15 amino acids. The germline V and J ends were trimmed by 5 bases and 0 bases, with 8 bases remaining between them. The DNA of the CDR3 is TGTGCCAGCAGCAGGGGGGGCTCTGGGGCCAACGTCCTGACTTTC. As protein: CASSRGGSGANVLTF.

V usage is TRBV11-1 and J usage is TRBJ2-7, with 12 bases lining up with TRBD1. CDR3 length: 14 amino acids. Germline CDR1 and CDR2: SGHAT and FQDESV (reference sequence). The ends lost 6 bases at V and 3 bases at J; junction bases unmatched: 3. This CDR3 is CASRRDRGHYEQYF. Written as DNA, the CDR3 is TGTGCCAGCAGAAGGGACAGGGGGCACTACGAGCAGTACTTC.

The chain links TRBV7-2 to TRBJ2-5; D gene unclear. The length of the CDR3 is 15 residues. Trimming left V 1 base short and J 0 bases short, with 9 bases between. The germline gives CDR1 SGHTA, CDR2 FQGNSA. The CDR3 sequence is CASSLDGLYQETQYF. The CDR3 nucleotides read TGTGCCAGCAGCTTAGATGGCCTGTACCAAGAGACCCAGTACTTC.

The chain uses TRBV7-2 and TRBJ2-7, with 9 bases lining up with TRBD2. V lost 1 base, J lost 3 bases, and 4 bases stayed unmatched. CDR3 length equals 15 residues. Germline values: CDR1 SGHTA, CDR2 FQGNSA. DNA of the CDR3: TGTGCCAGCAGCTTAGGCCCTAGCGGGAACTACGAGCAGTACTTC. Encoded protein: CASSLGPSGNYEQYF.

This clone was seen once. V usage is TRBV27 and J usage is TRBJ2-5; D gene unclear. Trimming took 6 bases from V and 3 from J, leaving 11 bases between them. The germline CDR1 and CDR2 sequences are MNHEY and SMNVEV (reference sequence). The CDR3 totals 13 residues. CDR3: CASSFGPEETQYF. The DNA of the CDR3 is TGTGCCAGCAGCTTTGGTCCAGAAGAGACCCAGTACTTC.

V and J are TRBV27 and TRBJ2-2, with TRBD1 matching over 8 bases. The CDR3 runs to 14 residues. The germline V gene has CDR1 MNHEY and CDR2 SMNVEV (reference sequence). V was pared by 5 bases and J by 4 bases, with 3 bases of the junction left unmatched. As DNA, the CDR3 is TGTGCCAGCAGTCGAACAGGGGGCACCGGGGAGCTGTTTTTT. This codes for CASSRTGGTGELFF.

DNA for the CDR3: TGTGCCAGCAGTTACTATGTGGGGGGTGAGCAGTTCTTC. Translating gives CASSYYVGGEQFF. V is TRBV6-5 and J is TRBJ2-1; maybe TRBD2 (6 bases). Trimming removed 1 base at V and 9 bases at J, with 10 bases between. The germline V gene encodes CDR1 MNHEY and CDR2 SVGAGI. There are 13 residues in the CDR3.

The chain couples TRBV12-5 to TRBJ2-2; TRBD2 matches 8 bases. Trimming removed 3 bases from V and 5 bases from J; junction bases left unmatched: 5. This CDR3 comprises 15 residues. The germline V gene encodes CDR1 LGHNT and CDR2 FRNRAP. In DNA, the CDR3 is TGTGCTAGTGGTTTAGGACTAGCCCGGACCGGGGAGCTGTTTTTT. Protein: CASGLGLARTGELFF.

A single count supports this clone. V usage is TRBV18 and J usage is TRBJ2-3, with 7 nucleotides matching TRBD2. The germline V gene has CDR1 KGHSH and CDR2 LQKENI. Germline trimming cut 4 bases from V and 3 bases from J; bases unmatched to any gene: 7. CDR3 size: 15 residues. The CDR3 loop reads CASSRLSAGTDTQYF. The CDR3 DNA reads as TGTGCCAGCTCACGATTATCAGCGGGAACAGATACGCAGTATTTT.

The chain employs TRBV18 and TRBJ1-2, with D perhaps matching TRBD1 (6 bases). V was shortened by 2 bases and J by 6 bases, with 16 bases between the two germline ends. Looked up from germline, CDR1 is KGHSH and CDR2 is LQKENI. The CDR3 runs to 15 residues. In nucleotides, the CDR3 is TGTGCCAGCTCACCATCCACCCTAGGGGGGGATGGCTACACCTTC. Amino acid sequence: CASSPSTLGGDGYTF.

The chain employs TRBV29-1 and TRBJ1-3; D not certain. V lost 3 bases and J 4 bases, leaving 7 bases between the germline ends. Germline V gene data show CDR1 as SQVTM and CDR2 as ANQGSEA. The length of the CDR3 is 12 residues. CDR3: CSVEAVGNTIYF. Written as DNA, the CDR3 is TGCAGCGTTGAGGCCGTCGGAAACACCATATATTTT.

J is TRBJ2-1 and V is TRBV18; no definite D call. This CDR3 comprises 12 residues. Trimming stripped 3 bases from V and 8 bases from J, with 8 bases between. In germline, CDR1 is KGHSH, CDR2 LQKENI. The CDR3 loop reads CASSPMEYEQFF. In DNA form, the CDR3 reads TGTGCCAGCTCACCCATGGAGTATGAGCAGTTCTTC.

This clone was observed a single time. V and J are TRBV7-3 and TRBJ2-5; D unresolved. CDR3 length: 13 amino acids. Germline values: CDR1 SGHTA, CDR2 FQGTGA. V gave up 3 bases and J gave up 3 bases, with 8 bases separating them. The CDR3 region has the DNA TGTGCCAGCAGCTTGCCGCCAGAAGAGACCCAGTACTTC. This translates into CASSLPPEETQYF.

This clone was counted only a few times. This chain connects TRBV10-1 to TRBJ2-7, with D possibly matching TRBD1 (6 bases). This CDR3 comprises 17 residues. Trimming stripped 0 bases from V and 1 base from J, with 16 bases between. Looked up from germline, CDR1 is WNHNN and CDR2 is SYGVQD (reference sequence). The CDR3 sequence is CASSESRGYHHSYEQYF. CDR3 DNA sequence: TGCGCCAGCAGTGAGTCGAGGGGGTACCACCATTCCTACGAGCAGTACTTC.

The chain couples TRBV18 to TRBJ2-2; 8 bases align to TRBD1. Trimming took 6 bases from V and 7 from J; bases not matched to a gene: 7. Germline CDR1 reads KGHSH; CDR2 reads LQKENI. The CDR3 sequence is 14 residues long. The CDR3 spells CASSRGQGSGELFF. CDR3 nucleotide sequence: TGTGCCAGCTCGCGCGGACAGGGAAGCGGGGAGCTGTTTTTT. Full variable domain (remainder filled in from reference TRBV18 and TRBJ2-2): NAGVMQNPRHLVRRRGQEARLRCSPMKGHSHVYWYRQLPEEGLKFMVYLQKENIIDESGMPKERFSAEFPKEGPSILRIQQVVRGDSAAYFCASSRGQGSGELFFGEGSRLTVL.

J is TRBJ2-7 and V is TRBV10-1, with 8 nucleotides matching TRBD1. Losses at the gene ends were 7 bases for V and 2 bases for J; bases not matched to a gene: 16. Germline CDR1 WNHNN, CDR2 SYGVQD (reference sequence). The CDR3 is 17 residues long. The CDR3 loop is CASTPRTGRVGTYEQYF. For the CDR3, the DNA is TGCGCCAGCACACCAAGGACAGGGCGGGTAGGGACCTACGAGCAGTACTTC.

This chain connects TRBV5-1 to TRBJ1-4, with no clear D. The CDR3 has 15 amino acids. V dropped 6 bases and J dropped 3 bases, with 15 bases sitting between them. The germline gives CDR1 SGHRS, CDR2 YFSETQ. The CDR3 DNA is TGCGCCAGCACCACGACTGCCTCGCCTAATGAAAAACTGTTTTTT. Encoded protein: CASTTTASPNEKLFF.

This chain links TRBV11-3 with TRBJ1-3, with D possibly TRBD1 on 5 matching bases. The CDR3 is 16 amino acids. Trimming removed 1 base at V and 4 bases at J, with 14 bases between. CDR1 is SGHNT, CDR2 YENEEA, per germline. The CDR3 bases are TGTGCCAGCAGCTTAGGTCGGGGGGTCGGCGGAAACACCATATATTTT. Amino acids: CASSLGRGVGGNTIYF.